The 29 T cell receptor beta chains below all came from one sample that was sequenced in a study of T-cell memory formation after mild COVID-19. Via MiXCR, TCRdb re-called the 5' RACE reads, giving one row per CDR3 protein. This sample yields about 470,000 distinct CDR3 sequences, of which roughly 20% are seen a single time; approximately 13% belongs to the top ten. Sequencing was performed on PBMCs or a T cell subset sorted from them (not recorded which). The receptors derive from an adult woman who had mild COVID-19 (a few samples of this study predate the infection). Cell type and time point are not known.

The CDR3 region is CASSLGGDSQYF. The CDR3 DNA reads TGCGCCAGCAGCTTGGGGGGGGACAGCCAGTACTTC. This rearrangement joins TRBV5-1 to TRBJ2-5, with D perhaps matching TRBD1 (7 bases). CDR1 SGHRS and CDR2 YFSETQ come from the germline V gene. The CDR3 contains 12 residues. The germline V and J ends were trimmed by 0 bases and 10 bases, with 10 bases remaining between them.

The CDR3 spells CAIGGTMNTEAFF. The CDR3 DNA follows: TGTGCCATCGGGGGGACCATGAACACTGAAGCTTTCTTT. This chain joins TRBV10-3 and TRBJ1-1; maybe TRBD1 (5 bases). The CDR3 is 13 amino acids. The V and J ends lost 8 bases and 0 bases respectively, with 10 bases between them. The V gene's germline CDR1 is ENHRY and CDR2 SYGVKD.

The chain uses TRBV7-9 and TRBJ2-1, with 7 bases aligning to TRBD1. The V segment lost 3 bases and the J segment 3 bases; nucleotides outside the gene matches: 5. CDR3 length: 15 residues. Looked up from germline, CDR1 is SEHNR and CDR2 is FQNEAQ (reference sequence). As DNA, the CDR3 is TGTGCCAGCAGCTTTAGGGACAGTCACTACAATGAGCAGTTCTTC. This translates into CASSFRDSHYNEQFF.

The chain has TRBV4-3 and TRBJ2-7; D is uncertain. V lost 0 bases, J lost 0 bases, and 9 bases lay in between. CDR1 is LGHNA, CDR2 YSLEER, per germline. This CDR3 is built from 15 residues. CDR3 sequence reads: CASSQDSARSYEQYF. In DNA form, the CDR3 reads TGCGCCAGCAGCCAAGATTCGGCACGCTCCTACGAGCAGTACTTC.

The CDR3 sequence is CSADLAGGIFSEQFF. CDR3 DNA: TGCAGTGCTGATCTAGCGGGGGGGATATTCAGTGAGCAGTTCTTC. The chain recombines TRBV20-1 with TRBJ2-1; 12 bases are a match to TRBD2. The germline gives CDR1 DFQATT, CDR2 SNEGSKA (reference sequence). The CDR3 covers 15 residues. Trimming removed 5 bases from V and 9 bases from J; junction bases left unmatched: 11.

The genes are TRBV7-7 and TRBJ1-6; 9 nucleotides line up with TRBD1. V lost 2 bases to trimming and J lost 9 bases; unmatched junction nucleotides: 8. This CDR3 has 16 residues. Germline assignment: CDR1 SSHAT and CDR2 FNYEAQ (reference sequence). CDR3 in DNA: TGTGCCAGCAGCTTAATCCGACAGGGGGTTACTTCACCCCTCCACTTT. This gives the protein CASSLIRQGVTSPLHF.

This clonotype was counted at least ten times. V usage is TRBV4-1 and J usage is TRBJ2-1; 11 bases match TRBD1. The J segment lost 2 bases and the V segment lost 3 bases, leaving 0 bases of the junction unmatched. Germline CDR1 is MGHRA and CDR2 is YSYEKL. CDR3 size: 15 residues. CDR3 sequence (DNA): TGCGCCAGCAGCCAGGACAGGGGGCCCTACAATGAGCAGTTCTTC. Residues: CASSQDRGPYNEQFF.

This clonotype was seen repeatedly, ten times or more. The chain carries TRBV11-2 and TRBJ2-7, with D unresolved. From germline, CDR1 is SGHAT and CDR2 FQNNGV. This CDR3 is built from 12 residues. The V and J ends lost 5 bases and 3 bases respectively, with 8 bases between them. CDR3 region: CASSPRSYEQYF. CDR3 DNA: TGTGCCAGCAGCCCACGCAGCTACGAGCAGTACTTC.

The chain joins TRBV7-9 to TRBJ1-2; 7 bases agree with TRBD1. The CDR3 totals 13 residues. The junction had 8 bases not matched to a gene; V was cut back by 5 bases and J by 8 bases. The germline gives CDR1 SEHNR, CDR2 FQNEAQ (reference sequence). The CDR3 loop is CASSLDRAEGYTF. CDR3 nucleotide sequence: TGTGCCAGCAGCCTCGACAGGGCGGAAGGCTACACCTTC.

The rearrangement joins TRBV4-3 to TRBJ2-3; 7 bases line up with TRBD2. CDR1 and CDR2 from the germline V gene are LGHNA and YSLEER. Losses at the gene ends were 3 bases for V and 4 bases for J; bases not matched to a gene: 7. There are 15 residues in the CDR3. This CDR3 is CASSQRTSSSDTQYF. Here the CDR3 DNA reads TGCGCCAGCAGCCAGAGGACTAGTTCCTCAGATACGCAGTATTTT.

The chain links TRBV21-1 to TRBJ2-1; TRBD2 is the table's D call, not checked against the DNA. TRBV21-1 is recorded as a pseudogene. The CDR3 totals 19 residues. Written as DNA, the CDR3 is TGTGCCAGCAGCAAGGGGCCGAGAGCTAGCCCGAACCGCACTAATGAGCAGTTCTTC. Its protein product is CASSKGPRASPNRTNEQFF.

J is TRBJ1-3 and V is TRBV7-9, with a weak D call TRBD1 (5 bases). Germline-derived CDR1 and CDR2 are SEHNR and FQNEAQ (reference sequence). Trimming pared 5 bases from V and 0 bases from J, leaving 17 bases between. This CDR3 has 17 amino acids. CDR3 region: CASSPRQILGSGNTIYF. CDR3 bases: TGTGCCAGCAGCCCAAGACAGATTCTCGGCTCTGGAAACACCATATATTTT.

This clonotype was counted between two and nine times. The V call is TRBV18, the J call TRBJ2-3, with D possibly matching TRBD1 (5 bases). Germline-derived CDR1 and CDR2 are KGHSH and LQKENI. CDR3 length: 14 residues. V shed 1 base and J shed 3 bases, with 8 bases lying between them. CDR3 DNA: TGTGCCAGCTCACCACGAAGGGGTACAGATACGCAGTATTTT. Translation: CASSPRRGTDTQYF.

This chain links TRBV5-6 with TRBJ2-7, with D possibly being TRBD1 (6 bases). Germline V gives CDR1 SGHDT, CDR2 YYEEEE. The CDR3 covers 14 residues. Trimming shortened V by 3 bases and J by 2 bases, and 12 bases separated the two germline ends. CDR3 residues: CASSYYRVTYEQYF. The CDR3 DNA is TGTGCCAGCAGCTACTACAGGGTTACCTACGAGCAGTACTTC.

This chain connects TRBV7-4 to TRBJ2-1; D call uncertain. The CDR3 is 16 residues long. Germline CDR1 is SGHVT and CDR2 is SQSDAQ. V lost 1 base, J lost 2 bases, and 12 bases lay in between. The chain's CDR3 is CASSLGEHRPYNEQFF. The CDR3 region has the DNA TGTGCCAGCAGCTTAGGTGAACACCGCCCCTACAATGAGCAGTTCTTC.

This clonotype occurred a few times. The chain is built from TRBV7-2 and TRBJ1-5, with D unclear. The CDR3 length is 14 residues. CDR1 is SGHTA and CDR2 is FQGNSA in the germline V gene. V lost 3 bases to trimming and J lost 0 bases, with 6 bases between them. Here the CDR3 DNA reads TGTGCCAGCAGCTTGCAGCATAGCAATCAGCCCCAGCATTTT. It encodes CASSLQHSNQPQHF. Full variable domain (remainder filled in from reference TRBV7-2 and TRBJ1-5): GAGVSQSPSNKVTEKGKDVELRCDPISGHTALYWYRQSLGQGLEFLIYFQGNSAPDKSGLPSDRFSAERTGGSVSTLTIQRTQQEDSAVYLCASSLQHSNQPQHFGDGTRLSIL.

V gene TRBV15 combines with J gene TRBJ2-7; D is possibly TRBD1 (6 bases). The CDR3 totals 13 residues. The V and J ends lost 6 bases and 0 bases respectively, with 9 bases between them. Germline V lookup: CDR1 LNHNV, CDR2 YYDKDF (reference sequence). This CDR3 reads CATRRQDSYEQYF. The CDR3 nucleotides are TGTGCCACCAGACGACAGGACTCCTACGAGCAGTACTTC.

This clonotype occurred many times. CDR3 in amino acids: CATSDLKLNTGELFF. The CDR3 region has the DNA TGTGCCACCAGTGACCTCAAGTTGAACACCGGGGAGCTGTTTTTT. This chain uses TRBV24-1 with TRBJ2-2; D ambiguous. CDR3 size: 15 residues. CDR1 KGHDR and CDR2 SFDVKD come from the germline V gene. V was trimmed by 4 bases and J by 1 base, leaving 9 bases between them.

The chain links TRBV6-1 to TRBJ1-1; no clear D. Germline CDR1 reads MNHNS; CDR2 reads SASEGT. The CDR3 totals 16 residues. V shed 4 bases and J shed 4 bases, with 19 bases lying between them. The CDR3 sequence is CASSVLSGPVSTEAFF. The CDR3 nucleotides read TGTGCCAGCAGTGTCCTCTCCGGGCCGGTAAGCACTGAAGCTTTCTTT.

The chain links TRBV6-2 or TRBV6-3 to TRBJ1-5; TRBD1 aligns across 10 bases. This CDR3 is built from 13 residues. Trimming removed 8 bases from V and 2 bases from J; junction bases left unmatched: 0. CDR1 and CDR2 (germline): MNHEY, SVGEGT. The CDR3 loop is CASGQGGNQPQHF. The CDR3 region has the DNA TGTGCCAGCGGACAGGGGGGCAATCAGCCCCAGCATTTT.

This clonotype was recorded a few times. The rearrangement links TRBV29-1 to TRBJ2-7; TRBD2 matches 12 bases. The CDR3 consists of 18 residues. Germline trimming cut 0 bases from V and 4 bases from J; bases unmatched to any gene: 13. Germline V lookup: CDR1 SQVTM, CDR2 ANQGSEA. The CDR3 reads CSVEEFSPSGGALYEQYF. CDR3 DNA: TGCAGCGTTGAAGAATTCAGCCCTAGCGGGGGGGCATTGTACGAGCAGTACTTC.

The J gene is TRBJ1-5, the V gene TRBV20-1; D uncertain. Germline assignment: CDR1 DFQATT and CDR2 SNEGSKA (reference sequence). The CDR3 consists of 14 residues. The germline V and J ends were trimmed by 3 bases and 4 bases, with 13 bases remaining between them. The CDR3 region has the DNA TGCAGTGCTAGGTCGGTCGAGGGAAATCAGCCCCAGCATTTT. It codes for CSARSVEGNQPQHF.

This clonotype was seen a handful of times. The rearrangement uses TRBV4-3 and TRBJ1-4; 7 bases agree with TRBD1. Germline trimming cut 6 bases from V and 8 bases from J; bases unmatched to any gene: 6. From germline, CDR1 is LGHNA and CDR2 YSLEER. The CDR3 is 13 residues long. CDR3 DNA: TGCGCCAGCAGTCTCCCGGGACAGGAAAAACTGTTTTTT. Residues: CASSLPGQEKLFF.

This clonotype was seen a few times. V is TRBV7-8 and J is TRBJ2-3, with TRBD2 identical over 7 bases. Germline trimming cut 5 bases from V and 5 bases from J; bases unmatched to any gene: 13. The CDR3 extends over 16 amino acids. CDR1 and CDR2 from the germline V gene are SGHVS and FQNEAQ. The CDR3 loop is CASSVTGTNSGDTQYF. CDR3 sequence (DNA): TGTGCCAGCAGCGTGACCGGGACTAATAGCGGAGATACGCAGTATTTT.

In its sample, this clonotype was seen a few times. The genes are TRBV11-3 and TRBJ2-2; D gene unclear. This CDR3 has 13 amino acids. V gave up 3 bases and J gave up 6 bases, with 8 bases separating them. Germline loops: CDR1 SGHNT, CDR2 YENEEA. CDR3 sequence reads: CASSFYSAGELFF. DNA for the CDR3: TGTGCCAGCAGCTTCTACTCGGCCGGGGAGCTGTTTTTT.

This chain joins TRBV12-3 or TRBV12-4 and TRBJ1-5; TRBD1 is a possible D gene (5 bases). V shed 5 bases and J shed 4 bases, with 12 bases lying between them. The length of the CDR3 is 14 residues. CDR3 coding DNA: TGTGCCAGCAGTCCATCAGACAGAAATCAGCCCCAGCATTTT. Amino acid sequence: CASSPSDRNQPQHF.

J is TRBJ2-6 and V is TRBV29-1; weak D call: TRBD1 (5 bases). The germline CDR1 and CDR2 sequences are SQVTM and ANQGSEA. CDR3 length equals 15 residues. V was clipped by 1 base and J by 1 base, with 8 bases between them. Here the CDR3 reads CSVEAGKSGANVLTF. CDR3 bases: TGCAGCGTTGAAGCAGGGAAGTCTGGGGCCAACGTCCTGACTTTC.

This clonotype was observed a handful of times. The chain recombines TRBV4-1 with TRBJ2-2; D unclear. V lost 1 base, J lost 3 bases, and 12 bases lay in between. The CDR3 sequence is 16 residues long. In germline, CDR1 is MGHRA, CDR2 YSYEKL. The CDR3 DNA is TGCGCCAGCAGCCAAGTGGCTGGTAGCTACACCGGGGAGCTGTTTTTT. It specifies CASSQVAGSYTGELFF.

The rearrangement joins TRBV27 to TRBJ1-1, with D uncertain. Per the germline V gene, CDR1 is MNHEY and CDR2 is SMNVEV (reference sequence). Trimming took off 2 bases at V and 4 bases at J, with 8 bases between the two ends. The CDR3 has 13 residues. The CDR3 region has the DNA TGTGCCAGCAGTTTACTTGGGCCCACTGAAGCTTTCTTT. Its translation is CASSLLGPTEAFF.